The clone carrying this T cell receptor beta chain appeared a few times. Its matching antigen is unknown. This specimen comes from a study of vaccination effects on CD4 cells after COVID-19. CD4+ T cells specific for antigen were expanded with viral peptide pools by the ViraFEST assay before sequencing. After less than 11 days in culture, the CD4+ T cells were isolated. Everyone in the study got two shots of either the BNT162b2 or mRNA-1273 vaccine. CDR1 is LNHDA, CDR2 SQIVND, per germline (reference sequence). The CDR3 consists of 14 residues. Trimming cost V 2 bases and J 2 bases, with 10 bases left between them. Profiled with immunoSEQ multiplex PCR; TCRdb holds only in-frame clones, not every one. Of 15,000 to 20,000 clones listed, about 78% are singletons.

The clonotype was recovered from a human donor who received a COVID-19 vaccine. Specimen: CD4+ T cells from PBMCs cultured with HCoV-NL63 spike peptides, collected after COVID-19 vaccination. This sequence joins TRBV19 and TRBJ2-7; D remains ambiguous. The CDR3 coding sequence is TGTGCCAGTAGTATATATAACGGACCCTACGAGCAGTACTTC. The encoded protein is CASSIYNGPYEQYF.